The 17 T cell receptor beta chains listed next were all sequenced from one sample in a study of T cell responses to AZD1222 COVID-19 vaccine. This table comes from immunoSEQ multiplex PCR, and its TCRdb copy is limited to in-frame clones, with some not included. The sample shows about 170,000 clones, approximately 95% of them seen only once. This sample comprised peripheral blood, obtained on day 0 of AZD1222 vaccination. The receptor set was obtained from an adult in good health.

This chain links TRBV5-4 with TRBJ2-2, with 14 nucleotides matching TRBD2. Trimming removed 4 bases from V and 7 bases from J; junction bases left unmatched: 3. Germline CDR1 reads SGHNT; CDR2 reads YYREEE (reference sequence). The CDR3 extends over 15 amino acids. CDR3 DNA sequence: TGTGCCAGCAGCGCGGGACTAGCGGGAGTCGGGGAGCTGTTTTTT. The encoded protein is CASSAGLAGVGELFF.

This rearrangement joins TRBV19 to TRBJ1-2; D is undetermined. The V and J ends lost 5 bases and 7 bases respectively, with 17 bases between them. The CDR3 consists of 14 residues. Germline CDR1 LNHDA, CDR2 SQIVND (reference sequence). The CDR3 coding sequence is TGTGCCAGTAGTCCCGCCCCCATACGAGGTGGCTACACCTTC. Its translation: CASSPAPIRGGYTF. The full variable domain, with the rest looked up from reference TRBV19 and TRBJ1-2, is DGGITQSPKYLFRKEGQNVTLSCEQNLNHDAMYWYRQDPGQGLRLIYYSQIVNDFQKGDIAEGYSVSREKKESFPLTVTSAQKNPTAFYLCASSPAPIRGGYTFGSGTRLTVV.

This clone was recorded only once. The gene calls are TRBV2 and TRBJ1-4; TRBD1 aligns across 7 bases. The CDR3 contains 13 residues. V was pared by 8 bases and J by 4 bases, with 4 bases of the junction left unmatched. Looked up from germline, CDR1 is SNHLY and CDR2 is FYNNEI. In DNA, the CDR3 is TGTGCCAGCGAGGGACAGCTTAATGAAAAACTGTTTTTT. Its protein product is CASEGQLNEKLFF.

V and J are TRBV6-4 and TRBJ1-2, with a possible D match to TRBD1 (6 bases). CDR1 and CDR2 from the germline V gene are MRHNA and SNTAGT. The V end was cut by 0 bases, the J end by 6 bases, with 17 bases between. This CDR3 spans 16 amino acids. DNA of the CDR3: TGTGCCAGCAGTGACTCGGGCCTCAGGGGTGGAGATGGCTACACCTTC. Translated, it gives CASSDSGLRGGDGYTF.

The chain uses TRBV4-2 and TRBJ1-5; D may be TRBD1 (5 bases). The V end lost 4 bases, the J end lost 0 bases, and 16 bases lay between the germline ends. Germline CDR1 LGHNA, CDR2 YNFKEQ. The CDR3 spans 17 residues. The CDR3 region is CASSRNMGEGSNQPQHF. Here the CDR3 DNA reads TGTGCCAGCAGCCGTAACATGGGGGAAGGTAGCAATCAGCCCCAGCATTTT.

The chain recombines TRBV18 with TRBJ1-5; 9 bases fit TRBD1. This CDR3 is built from 15 residues. CDR1 is KGHSH, CDR2 LQKENI, per germline. With V trimmed by 6 bases and J by 5 bases, 8 bases remained unmatched. The CDR3 region is CASSLFTGGDQPQHF. CDR3 nucleotides: TGTGCCAGCTCGCTATTTACAGGGGGCGATCAGCCCCAGCATTTT.

This chain uses TRBV5-5 with TRBJ1-2; 7 bases map to TRBD1. Trimming removed 4 bases from V and 4 bases from J; junction bases left unmatched: 16. CDR1 and CDR2 (germline): SGHKS, YYEKEE (reference sequence). The CDR3 has 17 amino acids. Here the CDR3 DNA reads TGTGCCAGCAGCCCGGAGGGGGCGGGACATCGGATCTATGGCTACACCTTC. Its protein product is CASSPEGAGHRIYGYTF.

The chain has TRBV5-6 and TRBJ2-3; D call uncertain. The V gene lost 0 bases and the J gene lost 6 bases, with 8 bases spanning the gap. This CDR3 is built from 13 residues. Germline V lookup: CDR1 SGHDT, CDR2 YYEEEE. This chain's CDR3 is CASSLDRPDTQYF. CDR3 DNA: TGTGCCAGCAGCTTGGACCGCCCGGATACGCAGTATTTT.

This sequence joins TRBV7-9 and TRBJ2-3; 11 bases match TRBD2. CDR3 size: 15 residues. V gave up 5 bases and J gave up 0 bases; unmatched junction bases: 1. CDR1 is SEHNR, CDR2 FQNEAQ, per germline (reference sequence). The CDR3 region has the DNA TGTGCCAGCAGCCGACTAGCGGGGAGCACAGATACGCAGTATTTT. Translated: CASSRLAGSTDTQYF.

This chain links TRBV19 with TRBJ2-1; D is ambiguous. V lost 2 bases to trimming and J lost 0 bases, with 17 bases between them. Looked up from germline, CDR1 is LNHDA and CDR2 is SQIVND (reference sequence). The CDR3 runs to 18 residues. CDR3 coding DNA: TGTGCCAGTAGTATACAAATAAGCGCCTGGAGCTCCTACAATGAGCAGTTCTTC. It yields the protein CASSIQISAWSSYNEQFF.

This clone was recorded only once. The rearrangement links TRBV29-1 to TRBJ2-5; no clear D gene. CDR3 size: 10 residues. V lost 6 bases and J lost 2, with 4 bases in between. Looked up from germline, CDR1 is SQVTM and CDR2 is ANQGSEA. The CDR3 DNA follows: TGCAGCGTGCAGCAAGAGACCCAGTACTTC. Residues: CSVQQETQYF.

CDR3 loop: CASSTGTSGLNEQFF. In DNA, the CDR3 is TGTGCCAGCAGTACCGGGACTAGCGGTTTAAATGAGCAGTTCTTC. The chain joins TRBV6-5 to TRBJ2-1; TRBD2 matches 11 bases. The CDR3 sequence is 15 residues long. V lost 5 bases to trimming and J lost 7 bases; unmatched junction nucleotides: 7. Germline V gives CDR1 MNHEY, CDR2 SVGAGI.

The DNA of the CDR3 is TGCAGCGTTACCGCTCGCACCGGGGAGCTGTTTTTT. It translates to CSVTARTGELFF. The chain employs TRBV29-1 and TRBJ2-2; D is ambiguous. The V end was cut by 5 bases, the J end by 4 bases, with 8 bases between. Looked up from germline, CDR1 is SQVTM and CDR2 is ANQGSEA. This CDR3 is 12 amino acids long.

V gene TRBV11-1 combines with J gene TRBJ2-3; no definite D call. The CDR3 is 12 amino acids. The V gene lost 0 bases and the J gene lost 2 bases, with 0 bases spanning the gap. Germline V gene lookup returns CDR1 SGHAT and CDR2 FQDESV (reference sequence). The chain's CDR3 is CASSLATDTQYF. CDR3 sequence (DNA): TGTGCCAGCAGCTTAGCCACAGATACGCAGTATTTT.

This chain connects TRBV6-4 to TRBJ1-2; possible D gene TRBD1, 5 bases. The CDR3 is made up of 11 amino acids. The V gene's germline CDR1 is MRHNA and CDR2 SNTAGT. V dropped 4 bases and J dropped 10 bases, with 10 bases sitting between them. The CDR3 region is CASSAAGFYTF. The CDR3 region has the DNA TGTGCCAGCAGTGCCGCAGGGTTCTACACCTTC.

J is TRBJ1-1 and V is TRBV15, with D uncertain. Germline V gives CDR1 LNHNV, CDR2 YYDKDF (reference sequence). The CDR3 contains 15 residues. V gave up 0 bases and J gave up 2 bases, with 10 bases separating them. The CDR3: CATSRDPRGNTEAFF. CDR3 in DNA: TGTGCCACCAGCAGAGATCCGAGAGGTAACACTGAAGCTTTCTTT. The full variable domain, in which reference TRBV15 and TRBJ1-1 provide the parts outside the CDR3, is DAMVIQNPRYQVTQFGKPVTLSCSQTLNHNVMYWYQQKSSQAPKLLFHYYDKDFNNEADTPDNFQSRRPNTSFCFLDIRSPGLGDTAMYLCATSRDPRGNTEAFFGQGTRLTVV.

The chain couples TRBV2 to TRBJ1-5; D uncertain. This CDR3 region has 15 residues. Germline assignment: CDR1 SNHLY and CDR2 FYNNEI. The germline V and J ends were trimmed by 3 bases and 2 bases, with 11 bases remaining between them. As DNA, the CDR3 is TGTGCCAGCAGTGAGGGGAGGGCGCGCAATCAGCCCCAGCATTTT. Encoded protein: CASSEGRARNQPQHF.